The next 15 T cell receptor beta chains were all read from a single sample in a study of T cell responses to AZD1222 COVID-19 vaccine (dated by TCRdb to about 2021). The sample's time point, from its label and the paper: baseline before first vaccination. The library was prepared using the immunoSEQ multiplex PCR assay. TCRdb re-hosts the immuneACCESS table, in-frame sequences only. Its copies lack some clones; in the studies checked, an unresolved V gene accounts for under half of them, and the cause for the rest is not known. The sample includes over 110,000 clones, with 80% to 90% observed a single time. The top ten clones comprise roughly 1.7% of the sample. Source: peripheral blood, taken on day 0 of AZD1222 vaccination. These receptors all stem from an adult in good health.

DNA for the CDR3: TGTGCCAGCAGCTTGGCCTCCGGGGGGTACGAGCAGTACTTC. It yields the protein CASSLASGGYEQYF. This chain uses TRBV5-5 with TRBJ2-7, with 7 bases that match TRBD2. This CDR3 has 14 residues. Germline V CDR1 and CDR2: SGHKS, YYEKEE (reference sequence). The junction had 4 bases not matched to a gene; V was cut back by 0 bases and J by 4 bases.

The chain couples TRBV7-9 to TRBJ2-7; D unresolved. Germline loops: CDR1 SEHNR, CDR2 FQNEAQ (reference sequence). Trimming left V 3 bases short and J 3 bases short, with 15 bases between. The CDR3 is made up of 15 amino acids. The CDR3 here is CASSLAGPALYEQYF. The CDR3 DNA is TGTGCCAGCAGCTTGGCCGGGCCCGCACTCTACGAGCAGTACTTC.

This chain connects TRBV7-2 to TRBJ1-1, with 8 nucleotides matching TRBD1. Germline lookup yields CDR1 SGHTA and CDR2 FQGNSA. The CDR3 contains 15 residues. J gave up 0 bases and V 3 bases, and 3 bases lay outside the gene matches. The CDR3 coding sequence is TGTGCCAGCAGCTTTACGGGACAGGTGAACACTGAAGCTTTCTTT. It yields the protein CASSFTGQVNTEAFF.

The chain joins TRBV4-1 to TRBJ1-5; D not resolved. This CDR3 comprises 15 residues. The V gene's germline CDR1 is MGHRA and CDR2 YSYEKL. V was pared by 0 bases and J by 5 bases, with 11 bases between. CDR3 in amino acids: CASSQDGVRDQPQHF. The CDR3 region has the DNA TGCGCCAGCAGCCAAGACGGGGTTAGGGATCAGCCCCAGCATTTT.

This clone was picked up one time. DNA of the CDR3: TGTGCCAGCAGCCAACTCACCGGGGGTGGTACTGAAGCTTTCTTT. The encoded protein is CASSQLTGGGTEAFF. The gene calls are TRBV14 and TRBJ1-1; weak D call: TRBD1 (5 bases). Trimming cost V 2 bases and J 5 bases, with 15 bases left between them. The CDR3 length is 15 residues. Germline-derived CDR1 and CDR2 are SGHDN and FVKESK.

This clone was picked up a small number of times. The V gene is TRBV9, the J gene TRBJ2-7, with 11 bases identical to TRBD1. This CDR3 has 16 amino acids. V gave up 0 bases and J gave up 2 bases; unmatched junction bases: 4. Germline V CDR1 and CDR2: SGDLS, YYNGEE. In DNA form, the CDR3 reads TGTGCCAGCAGCGTAGAGGGGACAGGGGGGACCTACGAGCAGTACTTC. It encodes CASSVEGTGGTYEQYF.

DNA of the CDR3: TGTGCCAGCAGCCGGGGACGGATGAACTATGGCTACACCTTC. This gives the protein CASSRGRMNYGYTF. The rearrangement uses TRBV6-5 and TRBJ1-2; a weak D match, TRBD1 (5 bases). The CDR3 runs to 14 residues. V was pared by 6 bases and J by 2 bases, with 13 bases between. Germline CDR1 reads MNHEY; CDR2 reads SVGAGI.

The chain uses TRBV9 and TRBJ1-2, with 7 positions matching TRBD1. Germline CDR1 and CDR2: SGDLS and YYNGEE. J lost 5 bases, V lost 0 bases, and 1 base had no gene match. There are 13 residues in the CDR3. The CDR3, as DNA: TGTGCCAGCAGCGTAGACAGGGGTTATGGCTACACCTTC. This translates into CASSVDRGYGYTF.

The chain recombines TRBV7-2 with TRBJ2-5, with 9 bases fitting TRBD1. In germline, CDR1 is SGHTA, CDR2 FQGNSA. Trimming took 5 bases from V and 5 from J; bases not matched to a gene: 18. CDR3 length: 18 residues. In nucleotides, the CDR3 is TGTGCCAGCAGCGAACAGGGGGCGTCGCGAACTTGGTGGGAGACCCAGTACTTC. Its translation is CASSEQGASRTWWETQYF.

The V gene is TRBV7-2, the J gene TRBJ2-3, with D unresolved. This CDR3 region has 12 residues. Germline CDR1 is SGHTA and CDR2 is FQGNSA. Trimming cost V 5 bases and J 2 bases, with 5 bases left between them. CDR3: CASSPYTDTQYF. In nucleotides, the CDR3 is TGTGCCAGCAGCCCCTACACAGATACGCAGTATTTT.

In its sample, this clone was seen once. The chain couples TRBV12-1 to TRBJ2-3; no DNA check was done on the table's D call, TRBD2. TRBV12-1 is listed as a pseudogene. This CDR3 spans 16 amino acids. Written as DNA, the CDR3 is TGTGCCAGCAGCGCTACCCTAGCGGGGGGATGCGATACGCAGTATTTT. Residues: CASSATLAGGCDTQYF.

The chain couples TRBV28 to TRBJ1-5; D is ambiguous. This CDR3 spans 13 amino acids. The V end was cut by 5 bases, the J end by 4 bases, with 9 bases between. Germline-derived CDR1 and CDR2 are MDHEN and SYDVKM. This chain's CDR3 is CASSPSQNQPQHF. CDR3 coding DNA: TGTGCCAGCAGTCCGAGCCAGAATCAGCCCCAGCATTTT. The full variable domain, its missing parts supplied by reference TRBV28 and TRBJ1-5, is DVKVTQSSRYLVKRTGEKVFLECVQDMDHENMFWYRQDPGLGLRLIYFSYDVKMKEKGDIPEGYSVSREKKERFSLILESASTNQTSMYLCASSPSQNQPQHFGDGTRLSIL.

The V and J genes are TRBV24-1 and TRBJ2-5, with D maybe TRBD1 (5 bases). The CDR3 spans 14 residues. Germline CDR1 KGHDR, CDR2 SFDVKD. The germline V and J ends were trimmed by 1 base and 3 bases, with 8 bases remaining between them. For the CDR3, the DNA is TGTGCCACCAGTGATTTTGCAGGGAAAGAGACCCAGTACTTC. This encodes CATSDFAGKETQYF.

The chain combines TRBV7-3 with TRBJ1-1; 7 nucleotides line up with TRBD1. This CDR3 has 15 amino acids. The germline V gene has CDR1 SGHTA and CDR2 FQGTGA. V lost 5 bases and J lost 3; bases outside the gene matches: 9. CDR3: CASSPGGGVHTEAFF. The CDR3 DNA reads TGTGCCAGCAGCCCAGGAGGGGGCGTACACACTGAAGCTTTCTTT.

The gene calls are TRBV30 and TRBJ1-5; D unresolved. Looked up from germline, CDR1 is GTSNPN and CDR2 is SVGIG (reference sequence). The CDR3 contains 15 residues. The V end was cut by 3 bases, the J end by 4 bases, with 16 bases between. The chain's CDR3 is CAWSAPDRPNQPQHF. Here the CDR3 DNA reads TGTGCCTGGAGCGCTCCGGACCGCCCGAATCAGCCCCAGCATTTT.